Shown below are 12 T cell receptor beta chains from a single sample sequenced in a study of cytomegalovirus exposure and HLA in healthy donors. This PCR relied on a set of 60 Vbeta primers and 13 Jbeta primers. This table comes from immunoSEQ multiplex PCR, and its TCRdb copy is limited to in-frame clones, with some not included. Among over 95,000 clones listed, over 65% were seen once. The material sequenced was PBMCs. The receptor source for this set is a female donor in good health and CMV-seronegative.

This clone was counted a single time. The chain has TRBV18 and TRBJ2-1, with no clear D. Trimming pared 0 bases from V and 0 bases from J, leaving 12 bases between. CDR1 and CDR2 from the germline V gene are KGHSH and LQKENI. The CDR3 extends over 17 amino acids. The CDR3 region is CASSPPRQPDSYNEQFF. The CDR3 nucleotides are TGTGCCAGCTCACCACCGAGGCAGCCAGACTCCTACAATGAGCAGTTCTTC.

The chain carries TRBV19 and TRBJ1-1; 7 nucleotides align to TRBD1. The CDR3 is made up of 15 amino acids. The V segment lost 5 bases and the J segment 0 bases; nucleotides outside the gene matches: 6. Germline CDR1 LNHDA, CDR2 SQIVND (reference sequence). The chain's CDR3 is CASSLQGLLNTEAFF. For the CDR3, the DNA is TGTGCCAGTAGTTTACAGGGGCTCTTGAACACTGAAGCTTTCTTT.

V and J are TRBV7-6 and TRBJ2-2; possible D gene TRBD2, 6 bases. CDR1 is SGHVS, CDR2 FNYEAQ, per germline. The CDR3 consists of 18 residues. Trimming removed 1 base at V and 1 base at J, with 16 bases between. The CDR3 nucleotides are TGTGCCAGCAGCTTAGGGTACGGCGCCGGGGGGAACACCGGGGAGCTGTTTTTT. Its translation is CASSLGYGAGGNTGELFF.

The gene calls are TRBV5-1 and TRBJ2-1; 7 nucleotides agree with TRBD1. J was trimmed by 9 bases and V by 4 bases; bases with no gene match: 13. Germline V gene lookup returns CDR1 SGHRS and CDR2 YFSETQ. This CDR3 is 15 amino acids long. CDR3: CASSHRQGKGGEQFF. Written as DNA, the CDR3 is TGCGCCAGCAGCCATAGACAGGGTAAAGGAGGTGAGCAGTTCTTC.

This clone was found once. This rearrangement joins TRBV30 to TRBJ1-5; tentatively, D is TRBD1 (6 bases). The germline V gene has CDR1 GTSNPN and CDR2 SVGIG (reference sequence). The CDR3 covers 13 residues. Trimming removed 5 bases from V and 1 base from J, with 9 bases in between. CDR3 amino acids: CAWAGVSNQPQHF. The DNA for the CDR3 is TGTGCCTGGGCAGGGGTGAGCAATCAGCCCCAGCATTTT. Full variable domain (missing parts from reference TRBV30 and TRBJ1-5): SQTIHQWPATLVQPVGSPLSLECTVEGTSNPNLYWYRQAAGRGLQLLFYSVGIGQISSEVPQNLSASRPQDRQFILSSKKLLLSDSGFYLCAWAGVSNQPQHFGDGTRLSIL.

V is TRBV5-6 and J is TRBJ2-1; tentatively, D is TRBD2 (5 bases). The V end was cut by 4 bases, the J end by 4 bases, with 12 bases between. Germline CDR1 SGHDT, CDR2 YYEEEE. This CDR3 region has 14 residues. The CDR3 reads CASSRFSGYNEQFF. DNA of the CDR3: TGTGCCAGCAGCCGTTTTTCGGGGTACAATGAGCAGTTCTTC.

The chain is built from TRBV4-3 and TRBJ1-6; 7 bases line up with TRBD1. V lost 5 bases, J lost 6 bases, and 4 bases stayed unmatched. Per the germline V gene, CDR1 is LGHNA and CDR2 is YSLEER. The CDR3 is 14 residues long. The CDR3 nucleotides are TGCGCCAGCAGCGTATGGGACAGTAATTCACCCCTCCACTTT. It translates to CASSVWDSNSPLHF.

This clone was found once. The J gene is TRBJ2-4, the V gene TRBV13, with D tentatively TRBD2 (6 bases). Trimming left V 1 base short and J 1 base short, with 14 bases between. The CDR3 is made up of 17 amino acids. Germline-derived CDR1 and CDR2 are PRHDT and FYEKMQ (reference sequence). The CDR3 region is CASSLAGSRGAKNIQYF. The CDR3 DNA reads as TGTGCCAGCAGCTTAGCGGGCTCCCGGGGGGCCAAAAACATTCAGTACTTC.

This clone occurred once. The V gene is TRBV10-3, the J gene TRBJ2-3; D perhaps matches TRBD2 (5 bases). The V gene's germline CDR1 is ENHRY and CDR2 SYGVKD. The CDR3 contains 15 residues. V was shortened by 6 bases and J by 0 bases, with 13 bases between the two germline ends. The CDR3 sequence: CAIRASSFSTDTQYF. DNA for the CDR3: TGTGCCATCAGAGCTAGCTCCTTCAGCACAGATACGCAGTATTTT.

The rearrangement links TRBV6-6 to TRBJ1-1; the D gene is possibly TRBD1 (5 bases). Germline assignment: CDR1 MNHNY and CDR2 SVGAGI (reference sequence). The CDR3 extends over 16 amino acids. The germline V and J ends were trimmed by 4 bases and 0 bases, with 15 bases remaining between them. CDR3 coding DNA: TGTGCCAGCAGTTCCCCGGCGGGGGTGATGAACACTGAAGCTTTCTTT. Amino acids: CASSSPAGVMNTEAFF.

The chain is built from TRBV2 and TRBJ1-2, with D unresolved. Trimming shortened V by 4 bases and J by 4 bases, and 10 bases separated the two germline ends. The CDR3 totals 13 residues. Germline V lookup: CDR1 SNHLY, CDR2 FYNNEI. The CDR3 region is CASSGADFYGYTF. The CDR3 bases are TGTGCCAGCAGTGGGGCAGATTTCTATGGCTACACCTTC.

The genes are TRBV2 and TRBJ1-3, with 8 bases lining up with TRBD1. The germline V gene has CDR1 SNHLY and CDR2 FYNNEI. Germline trimming cut 7 bases from V and 4 bases from J; bases unmatched to any gene: 3. This CDR3 is 13 amino acids long. In DNA, the CDR3 is TGTGCCAGCACCAGGGGGCAAGGAAACACCATATATTTT. As protein: CASTRGQGNTIYF.